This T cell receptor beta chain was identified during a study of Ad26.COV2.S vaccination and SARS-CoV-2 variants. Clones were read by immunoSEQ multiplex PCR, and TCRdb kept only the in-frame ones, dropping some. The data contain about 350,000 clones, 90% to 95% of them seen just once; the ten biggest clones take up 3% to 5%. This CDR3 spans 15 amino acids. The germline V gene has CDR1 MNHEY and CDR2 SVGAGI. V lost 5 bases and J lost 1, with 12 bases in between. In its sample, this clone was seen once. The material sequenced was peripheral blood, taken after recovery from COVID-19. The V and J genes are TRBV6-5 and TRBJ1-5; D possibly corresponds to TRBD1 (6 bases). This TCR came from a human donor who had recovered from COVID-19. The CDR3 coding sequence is TGTGCCAGCAGTCATACAGGGACAAGCAATCAGCCCCAGCATTTT. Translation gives CASSHTGTSNQPQHF.